The 5 T cell receptor beta chains below come from one sample, sequenced in a study of cytomegalovirus exposure and HLA in healthy donors. PCR primers comprised 60 Vbeta and 13 Jbeta primers. Profiling relied on immunoSEQ multiplex PCR, and the TCRdb table lists in-frame clones only, not all of them. The sample lists approximately 150,000 clones, roughly 70% occurring once. The sequenced sample consisted of PBMCs. The source is a woman in her late teens or twenties in good health and CMV-seropositive.

The chain links TRBV19 to TRBJ2-3; possible D gene TRBD1, 5 bases. Between the trimmed V and J ends, which lost 3 bases and 4 bases, there was a span of 5 bases. Germline CDR1 LNHDA, CDR2 SQIVND (reference sequence). The CDR3 is 12 amino acids. The CDR3 nucleotides read TGTGCCAGTAGTATGACAGCAGATACGCAGTATTTT. It codes for CASSMTADTQYF.

This clone was seen just once. This rearrangement joins TRBV16 to TRBJ2-7; 9 nucleotides agree with TRBD1. The CDR3 consists of 18 residues. Germline values: CDR1 KGHSY, CDR2 FQNENV. V shed 4 bases, J shed 7 bases, and the junction held 20 bases outside the gene matches. The DNA for the CDR3 is TGTGCCAGCAGCCTCGATCCCCCCGGACAGGGGACCACGAGAGAGCAGTACTTC. Protein product: CASSLDPPGQGTTREQYF.

This chain joins TRBV5-6 and TRBJ2-1; no definite D call. Trimming took 0 bases from V and 7 from J, leaving 5 bases between them. The CDR3 length is 12 residues. The V gene's germline CDR1 is SGHDT and CDR2 YYEEEE. The CDR3 nucleotides are TGTGCCAGCAGCTTGGGAGAGAATGAGCAGTTCTTC. It is translated as CASSLGENEQFF.

Points on this clone: This likely comes from a read error, as the CDR3 has no conserved phenylalanine or tryptophan at its end. This chain links TRBV9 with TRBJ2-3; 7 nucleotides match TRBD2. This CDR3 comprises 15 residues. Germline lookup yields CDR1 SGDLS and CDR2 YYNGEE. The V segment lost 0 bases and the J segment 2 bases; nucleotides outside the gene matches: 3. CDR3 loop: CASSVAGGFTDTQYL. As DNA, the CDR3 is TGTGCCAGCAGCGTAGCGGGGGGATTCACAGATACGCAGTATCTT.

The chain uses TRBV7-8 and TRBJ2-1, with 7 positions matching TRBD1. This CDR3 is 16 amino acids long. CDR1 SGHVS and CDR2 FQNEAQ come from the germline V gene. V shed 1 base and J 4 bases; nucleotides not matched to a gene: 7. CDR3 nucleotides: TGTGCCAGCAGCTTAGTCGGACAGGTGGGTTACAATGAGCAGTTCTTC. Translating gives CASSLVGQVGYNEQFF.